Below, 9 T cell receptor beta chains from the same sample are listed, as sequenced in a study of OX40 agonist ivuxolimab in advanced cancers. The table came from immunoSEQ multiplex PCR; TCRdb's copy has only in-frame clones and leaves some out. The sample records approximately 69,000 clones, approximately 86% being singletons. The input for sequencing was CD4+ or CD8+ T cells sorted from blood, taken in a trial of the OX40 agonist ivuxolimab. The receptors were gathered from an adult with an advanced solid tumor such as melanoma, head and neck, liver or kidney cancer.

The chain carries TRBV5-4 and TRBJ2-7, with D perhaps matching TRBD1 (6 bases). This CDR3 region has 14 residues. Germline V lookup: CDR1 SGHNT, CDR2 YYREEE (reference sequence). V lost 4 bases, J lost 3 bases, and 14 bases lay in between. The CDR3 sequence is CASSTGIALYEQYF. The CDR3 DNA follows: TGTGCCAGCAGCACAGGGATAGCTCTCTACGAGCAGTACTTC.

The J gene is TRBJ2-7, the V gene TRBV20-1, with TRBD2 matching over 9 bases. Germline V lookup: CDR1 DFQATT, CDR2 SNEGSKA (reference sequence). CDR3 length equals 11 residues. Germline trimming cut 7 bases from V and 7 bases from J; bases unmatched to any gene: 5. The CDR3 loop is CSGSGGGEQYF. DNA for the CDR3: TGCAGTGGTAGCGGGGGCGGGGAGCAGTACTTC.

The chain couples TRBV5-4 to TRBJ2-6, with D unclear. From germline, CDR1 is SGHNT and CDR2 YYREEE (reference sequence). The CDR3 length is 15 residues. Trimming shortened V by 1 base and J by 0 bases, and 5 bases separated the two germline ends. The CDR3 spells CASSLWASGANVLTF. CDR3 bases: TGTGCCAGCAGCTTGTGGGCCTCTGGGGCCAACGTCCTGACTTTC.

The gene calls are TRBV19 and TRBJ1-5, with 10 positions matching TRBD1. From germline, CDR1 is LNHDA and CDR2 SQIVND (reference sequence). This CDR3 is 17 amino acids long. J lost 1 base, V lost 5 bases, and 8 bases had no gene match. This chain's CDR3 is CASSPGTGVVSNQPQHF. The CDR3 bases are TGTGCCAGTAGTCCTGGGACAGGGGTAGTAAGCAATCAGCCCCAGCATTTT.

V usage is TRBV7-9 and J usage is TRBJ2-1; D possibly corresponds to TRBD2 (5 bases). The germline CDR1 and CDR2 sequences are SEHNR and FQNEAQ (reference sequence). Deletions cut 5 bases from V and 12 bases from J, with 17 bases between. The CDR3 consists of 13 residues. The CDR3 here is CASSRNGDQRQFF. CDR3 DNA sequence: TGTGCCAGCAGCCGGAACGGGGATCAAAGGCAGTTCTTC.

This clone was found once. The chain is built from TRBV27 and TRBJ1-1; the D gene is possibly TRBD1 (6 bases). Per germline, CDR1 MNHEY and CDR2 SMNVEV (reference sequence). The CDR3 runs 15 residues. V gave up 5 bases and J gave up 0 bases, with 13 bases separating them. The CDR3 protein is CASSPSGVMNTEAFF. In nucleotides, the CDR3 is TGTGCCAGCAGTCCCTCAGGGGTAATGAACACTGAAGCTTTCTTT.

This chain links TRBV10-3 with TRBJ1-3; no reliable D call. V dropped 4 bases and J dropped 2 bases, with 12 bases sitting between them. The germline CDR1 and CDR2 sequences are ENHRY and SYGVKD. This CDR3 has 15 amino acids. CDR3: CAISGTGRTGNTIYF. The CDR3 coding sequence is TGTGCCATCAGTGGGACCGGGAGGACTGGAAACACCATATATTTT.

The V gene is TRBV28, the J gene TRBJ2-3; no definite D call. The CDR3 loop spans 15 amino acids. Germline V CDR1 and CDR2: MDHEN, SYDVKM. Trimming took off 2 bases at V and 0 bases at J, with 9 bases between the two ends. CDR3 sequence: CASSLVIRSTDTQYF. The CDR3 DNA is TGTGCCAGCAGTTTAGTGATCAGGAGCACAGATACGCAGTATTTT.

V gene TRBV15 combines with J gene TRBJ2-1, with D perhaps TRBD2 (6 bases). The CDR3 contains 15 residues. Between the trimmed V and J ends, which lost 0 bases and 2 bases, there was a span of 8 bases. The germline V gene encodes CDR1 LNHNV and CDR2 YYDKDF (reference sequence). The CDR3 DNA is TGTGCCACCAGCAGAGATAGCGGAACCTACAATGAGCAGTTCTTC. Amino acids: CATSRDSGTYNEQFF.